This entry features one TCR beta chain sequence. What it recognizes is unknown. Produced via immunoSEQ multiplex PCR; TCRdb's table is partial and in-frame only. This table holds approximately 220,000 clones, 85% to 95% found once. The sample originates from a study of T cell responses to AZD1222 COVID-19 vaccine. Study findings and constraints: CD4 TCRs linked to vaccination spanned spike, dominating at 160-218 and 743-854. Baseline serology detected seropositivity in only six AZD1222 recipients. Reportedly, nearly half of unique spike TCRs recognized epitopes outside B.1.351/B.1.1.7 mutations. Repertoire sampling was restricted to post-peak T cell response timepoints.

CDR1 and CDR2 (germline): MGHRA, YSYEKL. Trimming shortened V by 1 base and J by 1 base, and 7 bases separated the two germline ends. This CDR3 spans 14 amino acids. Specimen: peripheral blood, collected on day 0 of MenACWY control vaccination. This receptor was taken from an adult in good health. J is TRBJ1-1 and V is TRBV4-1; D is unresolved. The CDR3 region is CASSQGVWNTEAFF. For the CDR3, the DNA is TGCGCCAGCAGCCAAGGGGTGTGGAACACTGAAGCTTTCTTT.